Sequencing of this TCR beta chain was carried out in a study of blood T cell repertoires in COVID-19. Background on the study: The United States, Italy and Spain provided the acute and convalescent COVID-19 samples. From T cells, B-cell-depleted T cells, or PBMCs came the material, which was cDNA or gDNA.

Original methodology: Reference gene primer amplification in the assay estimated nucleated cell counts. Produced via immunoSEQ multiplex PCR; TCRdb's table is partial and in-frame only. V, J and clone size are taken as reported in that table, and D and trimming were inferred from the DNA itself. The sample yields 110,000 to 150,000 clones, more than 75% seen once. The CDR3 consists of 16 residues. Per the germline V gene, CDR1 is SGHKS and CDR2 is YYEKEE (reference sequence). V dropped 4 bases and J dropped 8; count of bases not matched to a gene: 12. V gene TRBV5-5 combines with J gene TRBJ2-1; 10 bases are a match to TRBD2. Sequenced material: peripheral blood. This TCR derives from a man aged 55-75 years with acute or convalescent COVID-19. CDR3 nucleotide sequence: TGTGCCAGCAGCCGCCTTTCTAGCGGGAGCCTGTATGAGCAGTTCTTC. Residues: CASSRLSSGSLYEQFF.